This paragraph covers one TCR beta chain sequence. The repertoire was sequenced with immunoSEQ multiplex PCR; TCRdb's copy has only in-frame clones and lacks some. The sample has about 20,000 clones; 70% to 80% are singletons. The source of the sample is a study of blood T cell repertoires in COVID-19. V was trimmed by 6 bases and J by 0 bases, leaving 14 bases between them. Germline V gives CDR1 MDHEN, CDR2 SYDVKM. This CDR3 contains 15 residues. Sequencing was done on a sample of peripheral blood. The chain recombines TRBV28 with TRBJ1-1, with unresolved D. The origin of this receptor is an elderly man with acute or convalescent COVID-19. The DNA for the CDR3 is TGTGCCAGCAGAGCGACTATGGGAATGAACACTGAAGCTTTCTTT. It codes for CASRATMGMNTEAFF. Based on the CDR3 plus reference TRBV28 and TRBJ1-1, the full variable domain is DVKVTQSSRYLVKRTGEKVFLECVQDMDHENMFWYRQDPGLGLRLIYFSYDVKMKEKGDIPEGYSVSREKKERFSLILESASTNQTSMYLCASRATMGMNTEAFFGQGTRLTVV.